This passage covers 4 T cell receptor beta chains from one sample sequenced in a study of identifying expanded T cells in peripheral blood. Libraries were prepared by immunoSEQ multiplex PCR; TCRdb keeps only in-frame clonotypes and omits some of them. The sample consists of under 150,000 clones, around 84% of them appearing once. Sequenced: blood. Receptors were obtained from a person aged 18 to 75 in good health.

The V call is TRBV4-1, the J call TRBJ1-1; D perhaps matches TRBD1 (6 bases). V was trimmed by 6 bases and J by 2 bases, leaving 16 bases between them. The CDR3 loop spans 15 amino acids. Looked up from germline, CDR1 is MGHRA and CDR2 is YSYEKL. CDR3 nucleotide sequence: TGCGCCAGCAGGAAAATCGGGACACTAAACACTGAAGCTTTCTTT. Its translation: CASRKIGTLNTEAFF.

The V gene is TRBV29-1, the J gene TRBJ1-1, with no clear D. The CDR3 sequence is 11 residues long. Germline V gene data show CDR1 as SQVTM and CDR2 as ANQGSEA. Trimming pared 4 bases from V and 2 bases from J, leaving 5 bases between. The CDR3 loop is CSVARNTEAFF. In nucleotides, the CDR3 is TGCAGCGTTGCCAGAAACACTGAAGCTTTCTTT. The variable domain in full, with the rest retrieved from reference TRBV29-1 and TRBJ1-1, is SAVISQKPSRDICQRGTSLTIQCQVDSQVTMMFWYRQQPGQSLTLIATANQGSEATYESGFVIDKFPISRPNLTFSTLTVSNMSPEDSSIYLCSVARNTEAFFGQGTRLTVV.

This chain links TRBV25-1 with TRBJ2-5; D gene ambiguous. Per germline, CDR1 MGHDK and CDR2 SYGVNS. The CDR3 spans 12 residues. Trimming took 1 base from V and 5 from J, leaving 5 bases between them. CDR3 coding DNA: TGTGCCAGCAGTGAATTACGGGAGACCCAGTACTTC. Its translation is CASSELRETQYF.

The gene calls are TRBV12-5 and TRBJ2-1; a possible D gene is TRBD1 (6 bases). The CDR3 contains 15 residues. V was cut by 0 bases and J by 2 bases, with 8 bases left in between. CDR1 LGHNT and CDR2 FRNRAP come from the germline V gene. The chain's CDR3 is CASGLVQGPYNEQFF. The CDR3 DNA reads TGTGCTAGTGGTTTGGTACAGGGTCCCTACAATGAGCAGTTCTTC. Full variable domain (rest looked up from reference TRBV12-5 and TRBJ2-1): DARVTQTPRHKVTEMGQEVTMRCQPILGHNTVFWYRQTMMQGLELLAYFRNRAPLDDSGMPKDRFSAEMPDATLATLKIQPSEPRDSAVYFCASGLVQGPYNEQFFGPGTRLTVL.